What follows describes a single T cell receptor (beta chain). Only in-frame clones appear in the TCRdb table, and some are missing; sequencing was by immunoSEQ multiplex PCR. The sample consists of about 65,000 clones, around nine tenths of them appearing once. The germline gives CDR1 MNHEY, CDR2 SVGAGI. The V end was cut by 4 bases, the J end by 4 bases, with 19 bases between. The CDR3 is 16 residues long. This entry comes from a study of control samples from healthy donors and cancer patients. This rearrangement joins TRBV6-5 to TRBJ1-1; D gene ambiguous. The origin of this receptor is a woman aged 45-59 years with colorectal cancer. The sample consisted of PBMCs. In DNA, the CDR3 is TGTGCCAGCAGTTCGCGTTCAGGACCGCGGATCACTGAAGCTTTCTTT. Its protein is CASSSRSGPRITEAFF.